The clone carrying this TCR beta chain was seen ten or more times. What it binds is unknown. These data originate in a study of early T cells in non-severe SARS-CoV-2 infection. General observations from the study: Matches to VDJdb favored anti-spike CD8 responses and missed private and CD4 specificities.

Germline V gene lookup returns CDR1 LNHDA and CDR2 SQIVND (reference sequence). The CDR3 runs 15 residues. With 1 base removed from V and 7 bases from J, the gap between germline ends came to 15 bases. A single record per CDR3 protein comes from TCRdb applying MiXCR to the 5' RACE reads. The table lists 50,000 or so distinct CDR3 sequences, approximately 8% of them singletons, with roughly 9.9% in the top ten. The source is an adult who was a healthcare worker with PCR-confirmed SARS-CoV-2 infection or an uninfected control (not recorded which). Sequencing input: whole blood. The chain carries TRBV19 and TRBJ2-3; D gene unclear. CDR3 amino acids: CASSIAPRVGNTQYF. CDR3 nucleotide sequence: TGTGCCAGTAGTATAGCCCCCCGGGTTGGAAATACGCAGTATTTT.